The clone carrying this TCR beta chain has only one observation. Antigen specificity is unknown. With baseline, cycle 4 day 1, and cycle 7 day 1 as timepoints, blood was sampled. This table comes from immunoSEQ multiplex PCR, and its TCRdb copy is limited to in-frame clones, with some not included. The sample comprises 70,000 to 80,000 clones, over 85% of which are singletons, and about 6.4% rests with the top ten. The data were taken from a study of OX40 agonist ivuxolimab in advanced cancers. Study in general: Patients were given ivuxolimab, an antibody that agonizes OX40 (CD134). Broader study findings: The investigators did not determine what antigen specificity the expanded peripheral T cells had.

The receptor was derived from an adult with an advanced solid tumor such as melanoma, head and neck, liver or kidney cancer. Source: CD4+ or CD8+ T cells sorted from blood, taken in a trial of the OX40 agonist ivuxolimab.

The DNA for the CDR3 is TGTGCCAGCAGCCAAGAGGGTACGGGACTTACGAACACCGGGGAGCTGTTTTTT. Translating it yields CASSQEGTGLTNTGELFF. This chain uses TRBV4-2 with TRBJ2-2, with TRBD2 as a possible D gene (6 bases). Germline loops: CDR1 LGHNA, CDR2 YNFKEQ. The CDR3 is 18 residues long. V was pared by 0 bases and J by 0 bases, with 14 bases between.